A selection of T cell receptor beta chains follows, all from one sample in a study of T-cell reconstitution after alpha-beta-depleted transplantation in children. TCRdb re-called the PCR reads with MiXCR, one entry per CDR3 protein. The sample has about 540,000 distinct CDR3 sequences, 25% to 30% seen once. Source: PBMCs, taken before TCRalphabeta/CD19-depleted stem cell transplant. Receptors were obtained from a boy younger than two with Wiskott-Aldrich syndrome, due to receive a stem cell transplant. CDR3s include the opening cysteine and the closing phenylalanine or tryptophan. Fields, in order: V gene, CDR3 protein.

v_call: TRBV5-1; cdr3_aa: CASSRSLAGQNEQFF
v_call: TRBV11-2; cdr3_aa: CASSLGGGTGGTDTQYF
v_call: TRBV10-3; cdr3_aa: CAISVPEVETQYF
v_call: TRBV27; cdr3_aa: CASSPTSGRAFTDNEQFF
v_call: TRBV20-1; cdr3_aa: CSASRRDRVDEQYF
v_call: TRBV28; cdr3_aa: CASSTTGLLGTDTQYF
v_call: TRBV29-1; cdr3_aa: CSATGGTSGVNEQFF
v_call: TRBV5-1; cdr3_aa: CASSLEGVAADTQYF
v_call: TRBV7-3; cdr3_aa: CASSLDRNSYNEQFF
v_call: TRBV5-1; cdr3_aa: CASSLGSHTPLHF
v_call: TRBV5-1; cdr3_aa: CASSLVSGSSNEQFF
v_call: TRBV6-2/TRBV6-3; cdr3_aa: CASRPRLAGDTDEQFF
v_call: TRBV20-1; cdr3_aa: CSASPAGQETQYF
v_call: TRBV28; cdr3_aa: CAGSPPASPQDNEQFF
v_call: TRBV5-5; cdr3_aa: CASSSSSGGVTEAFF
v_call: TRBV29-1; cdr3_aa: CSAGQGWNTEAFF
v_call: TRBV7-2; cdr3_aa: CASSQGQVKATQYF
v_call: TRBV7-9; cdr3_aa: CASSLSRVTPDTQYF
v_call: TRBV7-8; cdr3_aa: CASSTGISGELFF
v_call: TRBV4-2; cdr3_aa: CASSQFARTPKYF
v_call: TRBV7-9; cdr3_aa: CASSLEGPEYF
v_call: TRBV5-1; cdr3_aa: CASGPRDNEQFF
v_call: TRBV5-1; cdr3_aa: CASSPITGLAGGNTGELFF
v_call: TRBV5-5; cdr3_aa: CASSRDTTFGEQYF
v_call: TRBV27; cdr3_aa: CASTAISGNTGELFF
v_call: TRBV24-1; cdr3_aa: CATSDPDRLDNEQFF
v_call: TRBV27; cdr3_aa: CASSLYYRLAGVYNEQFF
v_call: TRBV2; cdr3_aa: CASTWREGRETQYF
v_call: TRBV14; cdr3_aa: CASSQEQGSPPSYNEQFF
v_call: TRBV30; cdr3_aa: CAWSVGVNEQFF
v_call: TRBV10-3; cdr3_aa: CAISGTDRDQPQHF
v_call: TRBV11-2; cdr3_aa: CASSLDRIAGEWTGETQYF
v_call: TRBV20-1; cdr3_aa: CSAAREPSKNNEQFF
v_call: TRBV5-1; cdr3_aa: CASSLDRWETEAFF
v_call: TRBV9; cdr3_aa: CASSSGQRNEQFF
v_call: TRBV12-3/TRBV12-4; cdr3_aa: CASSPGSEQFF
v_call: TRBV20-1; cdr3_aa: CSARGITGGAGEKLFF
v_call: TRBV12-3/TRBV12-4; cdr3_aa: CASSLTRVGGYTF
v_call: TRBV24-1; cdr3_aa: CATRADSSYEQYF
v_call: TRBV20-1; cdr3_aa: CSARVTGSNQPQHF
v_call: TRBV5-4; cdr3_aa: CASSLVPAGTYGGYTF
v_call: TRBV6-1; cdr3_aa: CASTALLNTEAFF
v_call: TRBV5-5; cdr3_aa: CASSFRGQGGSKNSQYF
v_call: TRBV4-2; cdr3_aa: CASSQEMIAGVRTQYF
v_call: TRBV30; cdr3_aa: CAWTRDNAPYNEQFF
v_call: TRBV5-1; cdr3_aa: CASSPGTSQETQYF
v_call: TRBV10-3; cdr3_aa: CAISEGGYEQYF
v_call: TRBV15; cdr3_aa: CATSSGGLAGARLLTSSYNEQFF
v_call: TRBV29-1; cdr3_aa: CSARRGMETQYF
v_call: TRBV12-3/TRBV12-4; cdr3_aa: CASSLENRVREPQHF
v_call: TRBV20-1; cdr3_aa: CSAIRDPANEKLFF
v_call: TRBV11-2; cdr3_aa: CASSLVLGPGLAGLEQFF
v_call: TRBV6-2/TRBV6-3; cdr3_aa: CASSLPGPPYEQYF
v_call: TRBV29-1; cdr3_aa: CSVEVGEGTQYF
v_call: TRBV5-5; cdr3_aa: CASSTRQGERDTQYF
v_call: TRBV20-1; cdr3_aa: CSVILAGHGAYNEQFF
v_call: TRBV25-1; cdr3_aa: CASSEFGSGSGEQYF
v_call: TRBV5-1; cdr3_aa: CASSSNRVQETQYF